The clone carrying this T cell receptor (beta chain) has ten or more counts. This entry comes from a study of low-dose radiotherapy and immunotherapy resistance in tumors. On the study more broadly: Patients were given intravenous nivolumab 240 mg every two weeks plus ipilimumab 1 mg/kg every six weeks. Cyclophosphamide infusions of 200 mg/m2 came every two weeks, one day before radiation-immunotherapy.

Both TCRalpha and TCRbeta chains were reverse transcribed with V-gene-specific primers. Using a constant-region primer together with a V-primer adapter, TCRs were subjected to around 22 PCR cycles of amplification. TCRdb independently ran MiXCR on the reads; one entry per CDR3 protein. The table lists tens of thousands of distinct CDR3 sequences, less than 35% of them singletons, with more than 9.5% in the top ten. Stated time point: before trial treatment. Donors, who were enrolled in a single-arm phase I dose-escalation trial, received nivolumab, ipilimumab, aspirin, low-dose cyclophosphamide and low-dose radiotherapy. As a condition of eligibility, patients had advanced solid tumors lacking tumor-infiltrating lymphocytes. Germline CDR1 SGHTA, CDR2 FQGNSA. Unmatched junction bases numbered 4, after V lost 3 bases and J lost 1 base. The length of the CDR3 is 15 residues.

The gene calls are TRBV7-2 and TRBJ2-5; the match to TRBD2 covers 8 bases. This receptor was taken from a female donor with ovarian cancer. This specimen was PBMCs, taken before treatment. The CDR3 nucleotides are TGTGCCAGCAGCTTGCAACTAGCGGCCCAAGAGACCCAGTACTTC. Protein sequence: CASSLQLAAQETQYF. Looking up the rest from reference TRBV7-2 and TRBJ2-5 gives the full variable domain: GAGVSQSPSNKVTEKGKDVELRCDPISGHTALYWYRQSLGQGLEFLIYFQGNSAPDKSGLPSDRFSAERTGGSVSTLTIQRTQQEDSAVYLCASSLQLAAQETQYFGPGTRLLVL.